Sequencing of this TCR beta chain was carried out in a study of cytomegalovirus exposure and HLA in healthy donors. Primers: 60 Vbeta forward and 13 Jbeta reverse. The data were produced by immunoSEQ multiplex PCR, yet TCRdb's version contains in-frame clones alone and is incomplete. The sample has 95,000 to 110,000 clones, almost 80% seen once. The V end was cut by 0 bases, the J end by 3 bases, with 12 bases between. The CDR3 spans 16 residues. Germline assignment: CDR1 SNHLY and CDR2 FYNNEI. Sequenced sample: PBMCs. The TCR sequence derives from a man in his fifties or sixties in good health and CMV-seropositive. This chain uses TRBV2 with TRBJ1-5, with D unclear. CDR3 in DNA: TGTGCCAGCAGTGAAGCGGCACAGTTACTCAATCAGCCCCAGCATTTT. It specifies CASSEAAQLLNQPQHF. Supplemented by reference TRBV2 and TRBJ1-5, the full variable domain reads EPEVTQTPSHQVTQMGQEVILRCVPISNHLYFYWYRQILGQKVEFLVSFYNNEISEKSEIFDDQFSVERPDGSNFTLKIRSTKLEDSAMYFCASSEAAQLLNQPQHFGDGTRLSIL.